This paragraph covers one T cell receptor beta chain sequence. This entry belongs to a study of cytomegalovirus exposure and HLA in healthy donors. The overall study: There were about 85 million unique TCRs (from HLA-typed donors) in an early data release.

Primers for the PCR totalled 60 Vbeta and 13 Jbeta. Data came from immunoSEQ multiplex PCR; TCRdb stores just in-frame clones and leaves some out. The sample's table shows approximately 110,000 clones. V was pared by 5 bases and J by 7 bases, with 7 bases of the junction left unmatched. The CDR3 is 14 residues long. Germline values: CDR1 SGHTA, CDR2 FQGTGA. Sequencing was performed on PBMCs. The TCR comes from a man aged 35 to 55 in good health and CMV-seronegative. The rearrangement uses TRBV7-3 and TRBJ2-2; 7 bases align to TRBD1. The CDR3 bases are TGTGCCAGCAGCCTGCTCAGGGGGTTCGGGGAGCTGTTTTTT. It translates to CASSLLRGFGELFF.